This T cell receptor beta chain was observed in a study of T cell repertoires in cytomegalovirus infection. Study context: Through public TCR beta signatures, both CMV infection and matching HLA type were indicated.

One entry per CDR3 protein results from TCRdb running MiXCR on the reads. Of some 940,000 distinct CDR3 sequences listed, roughly 30% are singletons. The CDR3 runs 16 residues. Trimming shortened V by 5 bases and J by 3 bases, and 17 bases separated the two germline ends. Germline-derived CDR1 and CDR2 are MNHEY and SMNVEV (reference sequence). This clonotype was seen a handful of times. The antigen remains undetermined. The sequence derives from a human donor in good health (CMV status not recorded). Some clones in this sample may be carry-over from other donors' samples. The chain recombines TRBV27 with TRBJ2-1, with D tentatively TRBD1 or TRBD2 (6 bases each). The sequencing used cultured CD8+ T cells from PBMCs, collected from culture after CMV antigen stimulation. Here the CDR3 reads CASSPGSRGDYNEQFF. The CDR3 DNA is TGTGCCAGCAGTCCCGGCAGTAGGGGGGACTACAATGAGCAGTTCTTC.